This record concerns one T cell receptor (beta chain) sequence. This sample is drawn from a study of blood T cell repertoires in COVID-19. Authors' processing steps: Nucleated cell counts were estimated from reference gene primer amplification. The table came from immunoSEQ multiplex PCR; TCRdb's copy has only in-frame clones and leaves some out. The V and J calls and clone size were taken over from that table, and D and trimming were inferred from the DNA. This sample has about 190,000 clones; 80% to 85% occur once, and the top ten carry about 6%. Germline-derived CDR1 and CDR2 are KGHDR and SFDVKD. Unmatched junction bases numbered 1, after V lost 0 bases and J lost 6 bases. The CDR3 is made up of 14 amino acids.

Material: peripheral blood. This receptor was taken from a middle-aged woman with acute or convalescent COVID-19. The rearrangement joins TRBV24-1 to TRBJ2-1; 7 bases are a match to TRBD1. The CDR3, as DNA: TGTGCCACCAGTGATTTGTCAGGGGGCAATGAGCAGTTCTTC. As protein: CATSDLSGGNEQFF.